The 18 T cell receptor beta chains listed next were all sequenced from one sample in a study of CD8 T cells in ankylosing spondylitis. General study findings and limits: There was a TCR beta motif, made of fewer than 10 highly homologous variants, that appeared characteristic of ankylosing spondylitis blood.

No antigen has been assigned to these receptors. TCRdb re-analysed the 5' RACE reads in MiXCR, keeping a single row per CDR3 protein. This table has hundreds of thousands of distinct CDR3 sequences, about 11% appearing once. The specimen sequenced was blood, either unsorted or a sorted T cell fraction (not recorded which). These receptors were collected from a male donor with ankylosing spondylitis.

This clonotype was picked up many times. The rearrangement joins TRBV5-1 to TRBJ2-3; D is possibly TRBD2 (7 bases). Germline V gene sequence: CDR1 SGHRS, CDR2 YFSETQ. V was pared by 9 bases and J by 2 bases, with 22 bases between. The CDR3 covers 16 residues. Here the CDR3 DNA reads TGCGCCACCAAACCGGGGGGCGCACCCTTCACAGATACGCAGTATTTT. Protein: CATKPGGAPFTDTQYF.

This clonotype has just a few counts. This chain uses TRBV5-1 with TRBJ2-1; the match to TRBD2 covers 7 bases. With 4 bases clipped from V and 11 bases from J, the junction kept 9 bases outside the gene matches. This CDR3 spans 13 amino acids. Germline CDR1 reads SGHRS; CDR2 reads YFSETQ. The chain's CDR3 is CASSTPLASKQFF. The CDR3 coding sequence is TGCGCCAGCAGCACTCCACTAGCGTCCAAGCAGTTCTTC. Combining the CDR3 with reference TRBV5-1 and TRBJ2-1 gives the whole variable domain KAGVTQTPRYLIKTRGQQVTLSCSPISGHRSVSWYQQTPGQGLQFLFEYFSETQRNKGNFPGRFSGRQFSNSRSEMNVSTLELGDSALYLCASSTPLASKQFFGPGTRLTVL.

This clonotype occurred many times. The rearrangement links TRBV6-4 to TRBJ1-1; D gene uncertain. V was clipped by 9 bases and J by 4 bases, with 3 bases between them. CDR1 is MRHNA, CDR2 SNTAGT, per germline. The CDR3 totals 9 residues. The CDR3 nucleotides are TGTGCCAGAACCACTGAAGCTTTCTTT. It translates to CARTTEAFF.

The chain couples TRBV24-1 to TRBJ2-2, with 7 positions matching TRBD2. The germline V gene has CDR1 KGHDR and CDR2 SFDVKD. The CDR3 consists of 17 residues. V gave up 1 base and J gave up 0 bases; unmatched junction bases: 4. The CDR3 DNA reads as TGTGCCACCAGTGATTTAACCGGGACTACGAACACCGGGGAGCTGTTTTTT. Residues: CATSDLTGTTNTGELFF.

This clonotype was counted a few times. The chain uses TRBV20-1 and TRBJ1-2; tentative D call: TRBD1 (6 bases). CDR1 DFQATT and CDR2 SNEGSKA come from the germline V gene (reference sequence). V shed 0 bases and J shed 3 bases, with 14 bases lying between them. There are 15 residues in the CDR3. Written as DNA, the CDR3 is TGCAGTGCTAGAGATCATAAGGGGGTCGACTATGGCTACACCTTC. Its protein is CSARDHKGVDYGYTF.

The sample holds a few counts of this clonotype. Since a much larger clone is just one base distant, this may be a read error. CDR3 region: CASSLVAGPTDTQYF. The CDR3 bases are TGTGCCAGCAGCTTAGTAGCGGGGCCCACAGATACGCAGTATTTT. The rearrangement uses TRBV11-2 and TRBJ2-3, with TRBD2 matching over 8 bases. Germline CDR1 and CDR2: SGHAT and FQNNGV. The CDR3 length is 15 residues. V dropped 1 base and J dropped 2; count of bases not matched to a gene: 2.

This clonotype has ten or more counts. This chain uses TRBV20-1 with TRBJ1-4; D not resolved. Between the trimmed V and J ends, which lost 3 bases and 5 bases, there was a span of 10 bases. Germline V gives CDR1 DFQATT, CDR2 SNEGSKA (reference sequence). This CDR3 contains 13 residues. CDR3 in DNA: TGCAGTGCTAGGGACTTAGACAATGAAAAACTGTTTTTT. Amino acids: CSARDLDNEKLFF.

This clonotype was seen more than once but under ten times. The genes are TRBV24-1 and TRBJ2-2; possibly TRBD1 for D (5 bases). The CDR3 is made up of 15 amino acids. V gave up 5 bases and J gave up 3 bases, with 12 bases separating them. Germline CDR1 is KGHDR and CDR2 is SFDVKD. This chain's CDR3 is CATSGVGQDTGELFF. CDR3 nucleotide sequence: TGTGCCACCAGTGGGGTGGGGCAGGACACCGGGGAGCTGTTTTTT.

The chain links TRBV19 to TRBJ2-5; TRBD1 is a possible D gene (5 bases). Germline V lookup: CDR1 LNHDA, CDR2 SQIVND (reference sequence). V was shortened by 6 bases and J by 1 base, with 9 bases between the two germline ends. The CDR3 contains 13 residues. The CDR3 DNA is TGTGCCAGTAGGGGCAGGGCCCAAGAGACCCAGTACTTC. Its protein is CASRGRAQETQYF.

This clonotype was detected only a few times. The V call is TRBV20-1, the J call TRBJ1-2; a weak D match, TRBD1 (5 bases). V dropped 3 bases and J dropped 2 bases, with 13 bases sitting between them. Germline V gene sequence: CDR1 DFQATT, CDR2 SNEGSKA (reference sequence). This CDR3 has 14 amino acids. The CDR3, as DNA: TGCAGTGCTAGCGTTGGGGGTACAAACTATGGCTACACCTTC. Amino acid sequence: CSASVGGTNYGYTF.

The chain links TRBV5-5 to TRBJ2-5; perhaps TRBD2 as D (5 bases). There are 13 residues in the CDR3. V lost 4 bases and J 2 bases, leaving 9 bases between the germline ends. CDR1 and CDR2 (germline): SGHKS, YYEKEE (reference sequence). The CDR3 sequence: CASSAPGQETQYF. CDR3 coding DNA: TGTGCCAGCAGCGCCCCGGGACAAGAGACCCAGTACTTC.

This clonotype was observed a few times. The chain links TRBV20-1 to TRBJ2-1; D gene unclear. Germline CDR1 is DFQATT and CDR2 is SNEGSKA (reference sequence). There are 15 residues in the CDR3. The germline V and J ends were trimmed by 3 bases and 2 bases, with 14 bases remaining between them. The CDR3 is CSASWLETPYNEQFF. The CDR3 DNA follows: TGCAGTGCTAGCTGGCTAGAAACACCCTACAATGAGCAGTTCTTC.

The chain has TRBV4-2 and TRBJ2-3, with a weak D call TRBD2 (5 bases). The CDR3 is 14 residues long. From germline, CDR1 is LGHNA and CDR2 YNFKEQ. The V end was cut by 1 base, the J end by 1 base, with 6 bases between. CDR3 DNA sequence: TGTGCCAGCAGCCAAGCGGAGGGCACAGATACGCAGTATTTT. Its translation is CASSQAEGTDTQYF.

The CDR3 region is CSVAGTSEVELFF. The CDR3 bases are TGCAGCGTAGCCGGGACTAGCGAAGTTGAGCTGTTTTTT. The chain joins TRBV29-1 to TRBJ2-2; 10 nucleotides agree with TRBD2. The V gene's germline CDR1 is SQVTM and CDR2 ANQGSEA. This CDR3 is built from 13 residues. V gave up 6 bases and J gave up 11 bases; unmatched junction bases: 9.

In DNA form, the CDR3 reads TGTGCCAGCAGCTCCCCGGGCAGCGGGGAGCTGTTTTTT. This translates into CASSSPGSGELFF. The chain employs TRBV7-3 and TRBJ2-2; D uncertain. Between the trimmed V and J ends, which lost 4 bases and 7 bases, there was a span of 10 bases. This CDR3 region has 13 residues. Per germline, CDR1 SGHTA and CDR2 FQGTGA.

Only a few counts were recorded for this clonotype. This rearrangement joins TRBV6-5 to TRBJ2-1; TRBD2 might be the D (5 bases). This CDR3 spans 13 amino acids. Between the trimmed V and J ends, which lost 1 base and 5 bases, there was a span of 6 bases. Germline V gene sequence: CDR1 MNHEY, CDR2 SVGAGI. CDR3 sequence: CASSYWGDNEQFF. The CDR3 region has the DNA TGTGCCAGCAGTTACTGGGGAGACAATGAGCAGTTCTTC.

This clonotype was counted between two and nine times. Here the CDR3 reads CASSLHLTGELFF. CDR3 coding DNA: TGTGCCAGCAGTTTACACCTCACCGGGGAGCTGTTTTTT. This chain uses TRBV28 with TRBJ2-2; D gene ambiguous. This CDR3 has 13 amino acids. The V end lost 2 bases, the J end lost 4 bases, and 5 bases lay between the germline ends. The germline V gene encodes CDR1 MDHEN and CDR2 SYDVKM.

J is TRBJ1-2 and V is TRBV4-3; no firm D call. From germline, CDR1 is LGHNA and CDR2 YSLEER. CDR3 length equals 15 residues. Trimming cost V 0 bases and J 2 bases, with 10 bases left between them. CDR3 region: CASSQDLGINYGYTF. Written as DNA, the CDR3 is TGCGCCAGCAGCCAAGATCTTGGCATAAACTATGGCTACACCTTC.